This entry concerns a single TCR beta chain. The data were obtained in a study of cytotoxic CD8 clonotypes in ibrutinib-treated CLL. After removal of 6 bases from V and 6 bases from J, the junction contained 7 bases not matched to a gene. The CDR3 covers 13 residues. The germline V gene encodes CDR1 MNHEY and CDR2 SVGAGI. This table comes from immunoSEQ multiplex PCR, and its TCRdb copy is limited to in-frame clones, with some not included. Found here are approximately 25,000 clones, approximately 71% of them singletons; the top ten hold 40% to 55%. This chain connects TRBV6-5 to TRBJ1-1, with 7 nucleotides matching TRBD1. This clonotype was sampled from a human donor with chronic lymphocytic leukemia. This specimen consisted of PBMCs, obtained after 12 months of ibrutinib treatment. In DNA form, the CDR3 reads TGTGCCAGCAGATACAGGGGAGCGGCTGAAGCTTTCTTT. Its protein product is CASRYRGAAEAFF.